This TCR beta chain derives from a study of blood T cell repertoires in COVID-19. For this clone: This same CDR3 is encoded by further DNA sequences in the sample.

Profiled with immunoSEQ multiplex PCR; TCRdb holds only in-frame clones, not every one. This sample has roughly 300,000 clones; roughly 93% occur once, and the top ten carry 2.3%. Germline V lookup: CDR1 LNHNV, CDR2 YYDKDF (reference sequence). The trim removed 1 base at V and 2 bases at J, leaving 4 bases unmatched. This CDR3 contains 15 residues. The sequence was obtained from a woman in her forties with acute COVID-19. The rearrangement joins TRBV15 to TRBJ1-1; 7 positions match TRBD1. Sequencing was done on a sample of PBMCs or T cells enriched from blood (not recorded which). CDR3 region: CATSRGQGGNTEAFF. The CDR3 region has the DNA TGTGCCACCAGCAGAGGGCAGGGGGGAAACACTGAAGCTTTCTTT. The entire variable domain, with the rest obtained from reference TRBV15 and TRBJ1-1, is as follows: DAMVIQNPRYQVTQFGKPVTLSCSQTLNHNVMYWYQQKSSQAPKLLFHYYDKDFNNEADTPDNFQSRRPNTSFCFLDIRSPGLGDTAMYLCATSRGQGGNTEAFFGQGTRLTVV.